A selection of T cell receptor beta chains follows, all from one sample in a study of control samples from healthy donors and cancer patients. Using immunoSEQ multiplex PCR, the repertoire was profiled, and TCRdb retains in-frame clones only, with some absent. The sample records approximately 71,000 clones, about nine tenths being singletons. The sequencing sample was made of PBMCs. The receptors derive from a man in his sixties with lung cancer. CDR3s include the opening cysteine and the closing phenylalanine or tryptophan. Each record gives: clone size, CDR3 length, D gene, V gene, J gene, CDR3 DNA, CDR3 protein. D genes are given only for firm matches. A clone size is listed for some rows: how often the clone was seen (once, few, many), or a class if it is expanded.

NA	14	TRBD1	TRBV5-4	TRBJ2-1	TGTGCCAGCAGCTTGCGGGACAGATACAATGAGCAGTTCTTC	CASSLRDRYNEQFF
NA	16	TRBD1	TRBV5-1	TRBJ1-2	TGCGCCAGCAGCTTGAATCCGGACAGGGGGTTTTATGGCTACACCTTC	CASSLNPDRGFYGYTF
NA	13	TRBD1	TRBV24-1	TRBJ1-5	TGTGCCACCAGACAGGGGAGCAATCAGCCCCAGCATTTT	CATRQGSNQPQHF
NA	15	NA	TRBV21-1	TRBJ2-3	TGTGCCAGCAGCAAAGTGGGGACAACCACAGATACGCAGTATTTT	CASSKVGTTTDTQYF
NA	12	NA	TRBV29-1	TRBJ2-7	TGCAGCGTTGGGTCAAGAAAATACGAGCAGTACTTC	CSVGSRKYEQYF
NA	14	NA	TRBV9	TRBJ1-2	TGTGCCAGCAGCGTAAGCCCAGACAACTATGGCTACACCTTC	CASSVSPDNYGYTF
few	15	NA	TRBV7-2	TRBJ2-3	TGTGCCAGCAGCTTATCGGTAACTGTCACAGATACGCAGTATTTT	CASSLSVTVTDTQYF
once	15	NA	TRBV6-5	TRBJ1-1	TGTGCCAGCAGCAAACTTTTACAGGGGAACACTGAAGCTTTCTTT	CASSKLLQGNTEAFF
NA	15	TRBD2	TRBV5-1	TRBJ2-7	TGCGCCAGCAGCTTGGTTCAGACTAGCGGTTTCGAGCAGTACTTC	CASSLVQTSGFEQYF
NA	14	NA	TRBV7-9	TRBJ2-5	TGTGCCAGCAGCGCTTCGGGGGGCCGGGAGACCCAGTACTTC	CASSASGGRETQYF
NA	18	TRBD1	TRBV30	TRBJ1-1	TGTGCCTGGAGTGGGGTAAAGGGACAGGGCGCCTTTAACACTGAAGCTTTCTTT	CAWSGVKGQGAFNTEAFF
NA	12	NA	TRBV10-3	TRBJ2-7	TGTGCCATCAGTGGAGGGGGGGACGAGCAGTACTTC	CAISGGGDEQYF
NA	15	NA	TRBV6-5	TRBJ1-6	TGTGCCAGCAGCCGGGGTTCGGCGGGGGATTCACCCCTCCACTTT	CASSRGSAGDSPLHF
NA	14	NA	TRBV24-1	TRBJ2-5	TGTGCCACCAGTGACCCGGGGAGAAACGGGGGCCAGTACTTC	CATSDPGRNGGQYF
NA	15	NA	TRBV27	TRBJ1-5	TGTGCCAGCAGTTTACGAGGGGAGGTCAATCAGCCCCAGCATTTT	CASSLRGEVNQPQHF
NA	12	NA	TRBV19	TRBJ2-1	TGTGCCAGTAGCCTACGGGACAATGAGCAGTTCTTC	CASSLRDNEQFF
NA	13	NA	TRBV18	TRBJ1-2	TGTGCCAGCTCACCCAGCGCCGGGGGCAGTGGGACCTTC	CASSPSAGGSGTF
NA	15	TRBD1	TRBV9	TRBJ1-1	TGTGCCAGCAGCGTAGACGGACAGGACTACACTGAAGCTTTCTTT	CASSVDGQDYTEAFF
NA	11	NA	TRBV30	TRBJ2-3	TGTGCCTGGAATAGCGCAGATACGCAGTATTTT	CAWNSADTQYF
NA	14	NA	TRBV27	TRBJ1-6	TGTGCCAGCACCGCGGGGGGTCCCTATTCACCCCTCCACTTT	CASTAGGPYSPLHF
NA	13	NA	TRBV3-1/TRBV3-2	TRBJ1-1	TGTGCCAGCAGCCGCGAACTTTCAGTTGGAGCTTTCTTT	CASSRELSVGAFF
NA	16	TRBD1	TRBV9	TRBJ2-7	TGTGCCAGCAGCAATAACCAGGACAGGGGCTCCTACGAGCAGTACTTC	CASSNNQDRGSYEQYF
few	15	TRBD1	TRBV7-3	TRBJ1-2	TGTGCCAGCAGCTCGACAGGGCCCGGGGGCTATGGCTACACCTTC	CASSSTGPGGYGYTF
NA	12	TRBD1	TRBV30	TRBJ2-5	TGTGCCTGGAGGGGGACAGGAGAGACCCAGTACTTC	CAWRGTGETQYF
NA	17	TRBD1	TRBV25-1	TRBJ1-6	TGTGCCAGCAGTTCCCGGGACAGGGTCGGAGGTGGTTCACCCCTCCACTTT	CASSSRDRVGGGSPLHF
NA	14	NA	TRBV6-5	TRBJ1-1	TGTGCCAGCAGAGTCCAGCGCGGGGACACTGAAGCTTTCTTT	CASRVQRGDTEAFF
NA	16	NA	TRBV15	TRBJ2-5	TGTGCCACCAGCCCAGGGGACATAAACTCCGGTGAGACCCAGTACTTC	CATSPGDINSGETQYF
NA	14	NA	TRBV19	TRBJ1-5	TGTGCCAGTAGTAGCCCAGAAGATTGGTCCCCCCAGCATTTT	CASSSPEDWSPQHF
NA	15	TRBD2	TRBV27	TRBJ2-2	TGTGCCAGCAGTTATGGACTAGCGGGGGTCGGGGAGCTGTTTTTT	CASSYGLAGVGELFF
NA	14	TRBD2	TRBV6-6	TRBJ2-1	TGTGCCAGCAGTTTGGGGATAACTAGCGGTGAGCAGTTCTTC	CASSLGITSGEQFF
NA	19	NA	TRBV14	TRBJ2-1	TGTGCCAGCAGCCAAGCCCCATCTTCGTGGGGATGGGGCTACAATGAGCAGTTCTTC	CASSQAPSSWGWGYNEQFF
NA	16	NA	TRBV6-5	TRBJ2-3	TGTGCCAGCAGTTACTCGGAGACACCTACTACAGATACGCAGTATTTT	CASSYSETPTTDTQYF
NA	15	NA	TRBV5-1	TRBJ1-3	TGCGCCAGCAGCGTCACCAACGGGGCTGGAAACACCATATATTTT	CASSVTNGAGNTIYF
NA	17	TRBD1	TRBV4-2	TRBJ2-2	TGTGCCAGCAGCCAAGTATTGACAGGGAGCAGCACCGGGGAGCTGTTTTTT	CASSQVLTGSSTGELFF
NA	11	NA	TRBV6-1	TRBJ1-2	TGTGCCAGCAGTGAAGGCTATGGCTACACCTTC	CASSEGYGYTF
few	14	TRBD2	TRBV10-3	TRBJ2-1	TGTGCCATCAGTGGAGGGACTAGCAGCAATGAGCAGTTCTTC	CAISGGTSSNEQFF
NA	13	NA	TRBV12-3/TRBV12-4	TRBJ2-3	TGTGCATCGGAGCAAGGATCCACAGATACGCAGTATTTT	CASEQGSTDTQYF
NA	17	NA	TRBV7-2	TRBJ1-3	TGTGCCAGCAGCTTAGCGATAACAGGGAACTCTGGAAACACCATATATTTT	CASSLAITGNSGNTIYF
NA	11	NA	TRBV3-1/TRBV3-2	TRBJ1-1	TGTGCCAGCAGCCAAGAAAGAAGTGGGCTATTT	CASSQERSGLF
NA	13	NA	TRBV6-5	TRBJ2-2	TGTGCCAGCAGGGACGGGAACACCGGGGAGCTGTTTTTT	CASRDGNTGELFF
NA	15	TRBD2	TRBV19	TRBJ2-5	TGTGCCAGTAATTCTCTTAGCGGGGGACAAGAGACCCAGTACTTC	CASNSLSGGQETQYF
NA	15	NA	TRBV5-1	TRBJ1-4	TGCGCCAGCAGCTCGCAGACAGGAGTTAATGAAAAACTGTTTTTT	CASSSQTGVNEKLFF
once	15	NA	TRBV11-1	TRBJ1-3	TGTGCCAGCAGCGGGTACTCGAACTCTGGAAACACCATATATTTT	CASSGYSNSGNTIYF
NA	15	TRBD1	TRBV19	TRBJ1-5	TGTGCCAGTAGTGGGACAGGGCGTCGCGATCAGCCCCAGCATTTT	CASSGTGRRDQPQHF
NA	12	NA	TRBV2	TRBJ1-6	TGTGCCAGCCTTGGAAGGGGGTCTCCCCTCCACTTT	CASLGRGSPLHF
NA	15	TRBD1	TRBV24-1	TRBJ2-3	TGTGCCACCAGTGACCGGACAGGGGCGGGAGATACGCAGTATTTT	CATSDRTGAGDTQYF
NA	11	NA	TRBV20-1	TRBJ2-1	TGCAGTGCAGATGTATACAATGAGCAGTTCTTC	CSADVYNEQFF
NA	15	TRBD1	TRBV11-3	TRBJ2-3	TGTGCCAGCAGCCGTTGGACAGGGGGAGGAGATACGCAGTATTTT	CASSRWTGGGDTQYF
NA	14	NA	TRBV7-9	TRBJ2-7	TGTGCCAGCAGCGCCCGGGGGACCCCCTACGAGCAGTACTTC	CASSARGTPYEQYF